This TCR beta chain was observed in a study of T cell changes during pregnancy in multiple sclerosis. Germline lookup yields CDR1 SGHRS and CDR2 YFSETQ. The CDR3 consists of 13 residues. Unmatched junction bases numbered 0, after V lost 0 bases and J lost 6 bases. The protocol was immunoSEQ multiplex PCR, while the TCRdb copy is restricted to in-frame clones and leaves out a portion. The data show roughly 35,000 clones, 85% to 95% seen once. The TCR sequence derives from a female donor with multiple sclerosis, enrolled in a pregnancy study. The chain joins TRBV5-1 to TRBJ1-5; 7 bases agree with TRBD1. The sample was PBMCs (not recorded whether the cells were cultured). CDR3 residues: CASSLEGAQPQHF. The DNA of the CDR3 is TGCGCCAGCAGCTTGGAGGGGGCTCAGCCCCAGCATTTT.